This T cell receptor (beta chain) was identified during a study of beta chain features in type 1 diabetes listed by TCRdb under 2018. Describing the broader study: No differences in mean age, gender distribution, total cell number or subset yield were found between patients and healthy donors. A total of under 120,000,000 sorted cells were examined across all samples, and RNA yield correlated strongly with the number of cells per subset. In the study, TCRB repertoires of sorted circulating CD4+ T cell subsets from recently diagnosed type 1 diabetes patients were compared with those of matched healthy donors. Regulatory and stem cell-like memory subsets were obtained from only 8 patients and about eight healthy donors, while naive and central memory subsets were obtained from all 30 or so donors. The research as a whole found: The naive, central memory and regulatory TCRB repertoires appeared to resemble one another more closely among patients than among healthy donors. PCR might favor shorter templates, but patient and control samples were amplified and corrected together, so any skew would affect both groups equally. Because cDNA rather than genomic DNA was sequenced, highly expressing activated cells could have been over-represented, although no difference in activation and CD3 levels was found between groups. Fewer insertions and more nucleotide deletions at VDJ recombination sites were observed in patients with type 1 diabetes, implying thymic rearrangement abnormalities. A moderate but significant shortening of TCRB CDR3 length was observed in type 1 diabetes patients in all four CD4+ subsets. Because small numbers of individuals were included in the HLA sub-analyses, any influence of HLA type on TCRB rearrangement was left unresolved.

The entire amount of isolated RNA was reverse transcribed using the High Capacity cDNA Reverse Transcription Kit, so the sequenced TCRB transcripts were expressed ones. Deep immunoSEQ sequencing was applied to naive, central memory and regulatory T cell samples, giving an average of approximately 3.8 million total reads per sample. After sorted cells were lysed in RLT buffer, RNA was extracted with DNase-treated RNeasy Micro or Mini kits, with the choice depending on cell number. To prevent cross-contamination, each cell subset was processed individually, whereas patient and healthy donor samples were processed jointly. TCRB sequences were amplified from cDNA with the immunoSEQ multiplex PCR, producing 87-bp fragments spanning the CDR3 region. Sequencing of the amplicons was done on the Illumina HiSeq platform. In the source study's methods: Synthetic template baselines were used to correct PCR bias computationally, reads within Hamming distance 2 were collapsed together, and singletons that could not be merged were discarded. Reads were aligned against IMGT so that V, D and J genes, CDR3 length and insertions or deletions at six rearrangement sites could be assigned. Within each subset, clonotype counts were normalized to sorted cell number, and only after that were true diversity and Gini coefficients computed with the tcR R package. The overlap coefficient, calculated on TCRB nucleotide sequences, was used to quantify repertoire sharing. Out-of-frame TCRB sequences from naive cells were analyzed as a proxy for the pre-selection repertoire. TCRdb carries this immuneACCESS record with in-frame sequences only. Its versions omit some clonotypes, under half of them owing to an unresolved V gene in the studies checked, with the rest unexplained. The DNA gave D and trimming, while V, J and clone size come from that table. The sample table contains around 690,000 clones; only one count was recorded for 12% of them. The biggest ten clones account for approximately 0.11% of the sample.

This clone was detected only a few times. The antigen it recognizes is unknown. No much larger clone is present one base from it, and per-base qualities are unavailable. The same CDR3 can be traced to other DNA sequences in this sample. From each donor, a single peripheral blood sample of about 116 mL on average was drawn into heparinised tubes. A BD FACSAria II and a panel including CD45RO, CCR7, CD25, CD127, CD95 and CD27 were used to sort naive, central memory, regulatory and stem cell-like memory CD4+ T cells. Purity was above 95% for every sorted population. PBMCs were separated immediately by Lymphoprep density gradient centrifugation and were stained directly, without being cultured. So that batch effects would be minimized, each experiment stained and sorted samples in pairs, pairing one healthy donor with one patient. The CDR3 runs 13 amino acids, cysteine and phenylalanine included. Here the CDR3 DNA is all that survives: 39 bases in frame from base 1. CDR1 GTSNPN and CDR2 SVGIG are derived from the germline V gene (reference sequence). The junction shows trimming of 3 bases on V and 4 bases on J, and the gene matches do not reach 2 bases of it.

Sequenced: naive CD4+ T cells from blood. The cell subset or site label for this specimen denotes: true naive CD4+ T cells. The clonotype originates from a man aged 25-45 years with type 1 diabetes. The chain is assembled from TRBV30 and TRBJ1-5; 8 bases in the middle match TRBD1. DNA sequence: TGTGCCTGGAGAGGACAGGGTAATCAGCCCCAGCATTTT. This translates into CAWRGQGNQPQHF.